The T cell receptor (beta chain) described here comes from a study of OX40 agonist ivuxolimab in advanced cancers. This table comes from immunoSEQ multiplex PCR, and its TCRdb copy is limited to in-frame clones, with some not included. Of 50,000 or so clones in the sample, 90% to 95% were seen once. The V segment lost 4 bases and the J segment 5 bases; nucleotides outside the gene matches: 3. Germline V CDR1 and CDR2: LGHNA, YSLEER. This CDR3 spans 14 amino acids. The receptor was isolated from an adult with an advanced solid tumor such as melanoma, head and neck, liver or kidney cancer. This rearrangement joins TRBV4-3 to TRBJ2-5; 11 nucleotides align to TRBD1. The material sequenced was CD4+ or CD8+ T cells sorted from blood, taken in a trial of the OX40 agonist ivuxolimab. This CDR3 is CASSRDRGMETQYF. The DNA for the CDR3 is TGCGCCAGCAGCCGGGACAGGGGGATGGAGACCCAGTACTTC.